This T cell receptor beta chain was documented in a study of CD8 T cells in Susac syndrome. Looked up from germline, CDR1 is SEHNR and CDR2 is FQNEAQ (reference sequence). V lost 5 bases and J lost 1; bases outside the gene matches: 7. This CDR3 is built from 16 residues. Reverse transcription of roughly 0.45 to 1 ug RNA was performed with random hexamers. In TCRdb, the immunoSEQ multiplex PCR reads were re-called with MiXCR into one record per CDR3 protein. This sample carries some 450,000 distinct CDR3 sequences, around 85% of them seen once, and the ten largest clones take approximately 0.11%. The sequence derives from a human donor with multiple sclerosis. The sequenced sample consisted of CD8+ T cells from PBMCs. The gene calls are TRBV7-9 and TRBJ2-2; 7 nucleotides agree with TRBD2. CDR3 amino acids: CASSPSPGGNTGELFF. The CDR3 DNA reads as TGTGCCAGCAGCCCCTCCCCGGGGGGGAACACCGGGGAGCTGTTTTTT.